The present T cell receptor (beta chain) was sequenced within a study of cytomegalovirus exposure and HLA in healthy donors (dated by TCRdb to about 2017). As for the study more broadly: According to a later analysis, one platform produced both the 110 or so validation repertoires and the 670 or so repertoires of the first cohort. The study combined high-throughput TCR immunosequencing, statistical association of individual TCRs with disease status, and machine learning to predict cytomegalovirus infection status. The study aimed to test whether cataloging public T cell receptors could reveal signatures of past pathogen exposure. Along with the approximately 700-subject first cohort, a separate validation cohort of over 90 different subjects was used.

The library was built by means of the immunoSEQ multiplex PCR assay. Processing in the source paper ran as follows. A statistical classification framework was built to diagnose cytomegalovirus status from the catalog of TCR beta chain sequences. TCRdb holds this immuneACCESS table with in-frame rearrangements only. Some clones are missing; in checked studies, unresolved V genes explain under half, and the rest has no known cause. V, J and clone size were drawn from that table, and D and trimming were deduced from the DNA. This sample holds 300,000 to 400,000 clones; 86% were observed only once. The ten top clones hold 0.83% of the sample. The donors were included in the validation cohort of over a hundred subjects, a group kept apart from the roughly 670-subject first cohort. Beyond this particular receptor, the publication reports: The study gave a list of 150 to 200 TCR beta chains associated with cytomegalovirus. The authors suggested that the approach could potentially be generalized to other disease states and immunological phenotypes. A later analysis lacked HLA typing for the validation cohort, so it scored co-occurrence in that cohort across all 120 repertoires. Of the cluster scores, around 95% were above 0 in a later analysis, which found that TCRs clustered in the first cohort also tended to co-occur in the approximately 110 validation repertoires. In both the original and validation cohorts, the classifier was reported to diagnose cytomegalovirus status with high specificity and sensitivity. In vitro tests confirmed that a few of the cytomegalovirus-associated TCR beta chains recognize cytomegalovirus antigens. Across donors, most TCR sequences were observed very rarely, whereas some public TCRs were present in many individuals.

The CDR3 runs 14 residues from the cysteine to the phenylalanine. Only the CDR3 DNA stays, 42 bases, in frame from base 1. Reading the germline V gene gives CDR1 MDHEN and CDR2 SYDVKM. V and J are truncated by 6 bases and 6 bases respectively, leaving an intervening sequence of 17 bases. Of note for this clone: This receptor's antigen is unknown. Base qualities are not at hand, and no much larger clone is one base apart.

Material: PBMCs. The sequence came from a woman aged 18 to 35 in good health and CMV-seronegative. The sequence joins TRBV28 to TRBJ1-1; the D gene assignment is ambiguous. DNA sequence: TGTGCCAGCAGCCCAAGTGCTCCGGTCTCTGAAGCTTTCTTT. The encoded protein is CASSPSAPVSEAFF.